One sample yielded the 7 T cell receptor beta chains listed below, sequenced in a study of cytomegalovirus exposure and HLA in healthy donors. This PCR relied on a set of 60 Vbeta primers and 13 Jbeta primers. Method: immunoSEQ multiplex PCR; TCRdb's copy keeps in-frame clones and lacks some. The profile covers 70,000 to 95,000 clones, with about four fifths appearing a single time and around 6% taken by the ten largest. Sequencing was performed on PBMCs. The receptors come from a woman aged 18-29 years in good health and CMV-seropositive.

The chain combines TRBV5-1 with TRBJ2-7, with 7 bases fitting TRBD1. Germline V gene data show CDR1 as SGHRS and CDR2 as YFSETQ. The CDR3 loop spans 14 amino acids. Trimming took 5 bases from V and 3 from J; bases not matched to a gene: 8. The CDR3: CASRLVRDSYEQYF. The CDR3 region has the DNA TGCGCCAGCAGACTTGTGAGGGACAGCTACGAGCAGTACTTC. Combining the CDR3 with reference TRBV5-1 and TRBJ2-7 gives the whole variable domain KAGVTQTPRYLIKTRGQQVTLSCSPISGHRSVSWYQQTPGQGLQFLFEYFSETQRNKGNFPGRFSGRQFSNSRSEMNVSTLELGDSALYLCASRLVRDSYEQYFGPGTRLTVT.

The chain has TRBV5-1 and TRBJ2-1, with D hard to call. CDR1 is SGHRS and CDR2 is YFSETQ in the germline V gene. V lost 4 bases, J lost 8 bases, and 13 bases lay in between. The CDR3 loop spans 13 amino acids. The CDR3 nucleotides are TGCGCCAGCAGCCTTGGGCCCAACGATGAGCAGTTCTTC. Translation: CASSLGPNDEQFF. Drawing the rest from reference TRBV5-1 and TRBJ2-1, the complete variable domain is KAGVTQTPRYLIKTRGQQVTLSCSPISGHRSVSWYQQTPGQGLQFLFEYFSETQRNKGNFPGRFSGRQFSNSRSEMNVSTLELGDSALYLCASSLGPNDEQFFGPGTRLTVL.

V gene TRBV28 combines with J gene TRBJ1-2; TRBD1 agrees at 9 bases. The CDR3 is 13 amino acids. V gave up 3 bases and J gave up 4 bases; unmatched junction bases: 0. Germline CDR1 reads MDHEN; CDR2 reads SYDVKM. CDR3 sequence (DNA): TGTGCCAGCAGTTTGACAGGGGGCTATGGCTACACCTTC. Translation: CASSLTGGYGYTF.

The J gene is TRBJ1-2, the V gene TRBV6-1; 10 bases match TRBD1. CDR1 is MNHNS, CDR2 SASEGT, per germline. CDR3 length equals 15 residues. The V segment lost 4 bases and the J segment 7 bases; nucleotides outside the gene matches: 9. The CDR3 loop reads CASSVDRGSPFGYTF. The CDR3 DNA sequence: TGTGCCAGCAGTGTGGACAGGGGGTCACCATTTGGCTACACCTTC.

The CDR3 loop is CASSVRGRGLTEAFF. CDR3 DNA sequence: TGCGCCAGCAGTGTCAGGGGCAGGGGGCTTACTGAAGCTTTCTTT. The chain combines TRBV10-1 with TRBJ1-1; 8 bases are shared with TRBD1. The CDR3 totals 15 residues. The junction had 9 bases not matched to a gene; V was cut back by 4 bases and J by 5 bases. Germline V gene lookup returns CDR1 WNHNN and CDR2 SYGVQD (reference sequence).

The chain recombines TRBV12-5 with TRBJ2-3, with 8 positions matching TRBD2. V shed 6 bases, J shed 2 bases, and the junction held 7 bases outside the gene matches. The CDR3 loop spans 15 amino acids. The germline V gene has CDR1 LGHNT and CDR2 FRNRAP. The CDR3 nucleotides are TGTGCTAGTGGCCCGAGCGGGAGTCTCACAGATACGCAGTATTTT. Translating gives CASGPSGSLTDTQYF.

The chain couples TRBV19 to TRBJ2-4; weak D call: TRBD1 (6 bases). The CDR3 runs to 14 residues. The V gene's germline CDR1 is LNHDA and CDR2 SQIVND (reference sequence). Trimming removed 6 bases from V and 0 bases from J, with 9 bases in between. CDR3 coding DNA: TGTGCCAGTAGGCAGGGGATAGCCAAAAACATTCAGTACTTC. Amino acids: CASRQGIAKNIQYF.